The next 3 T cell receptor beta chains were all read from a single sample in a study of blood T cell repertoires in COVID-19. Only in-frame clones appear in the TCRdb table, and some are missing; sequencing was by immunoSEQ multiplex PCR. The data show 260,000 or so clones, with 80% to 90% seen just once and approximately 5.4% held by the top ten. The material sequenced was peripheral blood. The source is a man older than 75 with acute or convalescent COVID-19.

The V gene is TRBV10-3, the J gene TRBJ2-7, with D hard to call. CDR1 and CDR2 (germline): ENHRY, SYGVKD. This CDR3 has 13 amino acids. The V end was cut by 0 bases, the J end by 2 bases, with 5 bases between. CDR3 DNA: TGTGCCATCAGTGAGTCCAAGCCCTACGAGCAGTACTTC. It yields the protein CAISESKPYEQYF.

The chain employs TRBV6-1 and TRBJ2-1; D perhaps matches TRBD2 (5 bases). The V end lost 3 bases, the J end lost 4 bases, and 7 bases lay between the germline ends. The CDR3 runs 13 residues. Germline V gene lookup returns CDR1 MNHNS and CDR2 SASEGT. CDR3 amino acids: CASSDSGYNEQFF. The CDR3, as DNA: TGTGCCAGCAGTGATTCGGGGTACAATGAGCAGTTCTTC.

J is TRBJ2-1 and V is TRBV7-2; maybe TRBD2 (6 bases). This CDR3 has 16 residues. V lost 4 bases and J 0 bases, leaving 13 bases between the germline ends. The germline V gene has CDR1 SGHTA and CDR2 FQGNSA. CDR3 sequence reads: CASSSDYSSSYNEQFF. DNA for the CDR3: TGTGCCAGCAGCTCGGACTACTCCAGCTCCTACAATGAGCAGTTCTTC.